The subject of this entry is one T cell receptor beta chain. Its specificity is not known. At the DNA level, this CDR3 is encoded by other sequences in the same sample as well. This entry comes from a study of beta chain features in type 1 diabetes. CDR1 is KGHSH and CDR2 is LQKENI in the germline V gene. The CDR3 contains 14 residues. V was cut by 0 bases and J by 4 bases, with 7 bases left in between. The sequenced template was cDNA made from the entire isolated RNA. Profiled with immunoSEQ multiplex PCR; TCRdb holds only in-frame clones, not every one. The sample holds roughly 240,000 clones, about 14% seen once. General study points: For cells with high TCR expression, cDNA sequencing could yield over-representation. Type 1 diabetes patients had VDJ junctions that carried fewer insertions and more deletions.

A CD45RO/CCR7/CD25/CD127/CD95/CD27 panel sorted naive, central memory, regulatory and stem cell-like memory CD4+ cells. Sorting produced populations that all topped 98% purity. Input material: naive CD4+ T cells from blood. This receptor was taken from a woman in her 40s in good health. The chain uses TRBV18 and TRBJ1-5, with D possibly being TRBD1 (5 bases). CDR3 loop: CASSPPGGNQPQHF. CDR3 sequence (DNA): TGTGCCAGCTCACCACCGGGGGGGAATCAGCCCCAGCATTTT.